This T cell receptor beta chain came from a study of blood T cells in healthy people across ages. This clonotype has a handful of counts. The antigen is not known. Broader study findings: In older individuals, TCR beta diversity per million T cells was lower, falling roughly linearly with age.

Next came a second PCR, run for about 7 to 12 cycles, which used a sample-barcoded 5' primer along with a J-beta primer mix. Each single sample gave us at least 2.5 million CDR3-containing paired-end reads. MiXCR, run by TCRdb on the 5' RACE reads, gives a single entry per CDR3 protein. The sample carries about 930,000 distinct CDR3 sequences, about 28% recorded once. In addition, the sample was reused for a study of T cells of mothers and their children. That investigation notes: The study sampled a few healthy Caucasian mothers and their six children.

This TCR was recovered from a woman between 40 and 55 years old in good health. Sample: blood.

The CDR3, as DNA: TGTGCCAGCAGCCCCCGGGACAGGGGGTGGTACGAGCAGTACTTC. Translating it yields CASSPRDRGWYEQYF. The V gene is TRBV7-2, the J gene TRBJ2-7; TRBD1 matches at 11 bases. The V segment lost 5 bases and the J segment 4 bases; nucleotides outside the gene matches: 7. In germline, CDR1 is SGHTA, CDR2 FQGNSA. The CDR3 totals 15 residues.